Below are 25 T cell receptor beta chains sequenced from a single sample in a study of Graves' ophthalmopathy and Graves' hyperthyroidism. The TCR beta CDR3 regions underwent amplification from RNA transcripts. HTBI primers served in a first-round RT-PCR, which a second-round multiplex PCR followed. MiXCR was run by TCRdb on the multiplex PCR reads, yielding one entry per CDR3 protein. The sample lists hundreds of thousands of distinct CDR3 sequences, about a fifth occurring once. Sequencing used peripheral blood. All receptors derive from a woman between 18 and 30 years old with stable Graves' hyperthyroidism. Some clones in this sample may be carry-over from other donors' samples.

This clonotype was counted many times. The chain has TRBV6-1 and TRBJ2-6; 7 positions match TRBD1. J lost 2 bases, V lost 6 bases, and 4 bases had no gene match. Germline V gene sequence: CDR1 MNHNS, CDR2 SASEGT. The CDR3 is 15 residues long. CDR3 in amino acids: CASRQTGTGANVLTF. CDR3 DNA sequence: TGTGCCAGCAGGCAGACAGGGACTGGGGCCAACGTCCTGACTTTC.

J is TRBJ2-2 and V is TRBV29-1; D gene ambiguous. V lost 4 bases, J lost 2 bases, and 2 bases lay in between. This CDR3 region has 11 residues. CDR1 is SQVTM and CDR2 is ANQGSEA in the germline V gene. The CDR3 spells CSVGNTGELFF. DNA for the CDR3: TGCAGCGTTGGAAACACCGGGGAGCTGTTTTTT.

In its sample, this clonotype was seen many times. This chain links TRBV2 with TRBJ1-2; the D is unclear. V dropped 3 bases and J dropped 6 bases, with 8 bases sitting between them. The CDR3 extends over 12 amino acids. The V gene's germline CDR1 is SNHLY and CDR2 FYNNEI. The CDR3 region is CASSDDLNGYTF. The CDR3 bases are TGTGCCAGCAGTGATGACCTTAATGGCTACACCTTC.

The CDR3 region is CASSSMGGVDEQYF. Here the CDR3 DNA reads TGTGCCAGCAGCTCCATGGGGGGTGTCGACGAGCAGTACTTC. The J gene is TRBJ2-7, the V gene TRBV7-6, with D perhaps matching TRBD2 (6 bases). The germline CDR1 and CDR2 sequences are SGHVS and FNYEAQ. The CDR3 totals 14 residues. V gave up 4 bases and J gave up 5 bases, with 15 bases separating them.

This clonotype was recorded at least ten times. The chain employs TRBV27 and TRBJ1-2; D may be TRBD1 (6 bases). V dropped 2 bases and J dropped 6 bases, with 16 bases sitting between them. The CDR3 is made up of 15 amino acids. The germline V gene has CDR1 MNHEY and CDR2 SMNVEV (reference sequence). The CDR3 DNA reads as TGTGCCAGCAGTTTAAGTCTAGGACAGAGCCATGGCTACACCTTC. Residues: CASSLSLGQSHGYTF.

This clonotype was observed many times. V is TRBV24-1 and J is TRBJ2-7; tentative D call: TRBD1 (6 bases). Germline V gene data show CDR1 as KGHDR and CDR2 as SFDVKD. The germline V and J ends were trimmed by 4 bases and 7 bases, with 19 bases remaining between them. The CDR3 loop spans 15 amino acids. Here the CDR3 reads CATSEPNRERGEQYF. The CDR3 coding sequence is TGTGCCACCAGTGAGCCAAACAGGGAGAGAGGGGAGCAGTACTTC.

In this sample, this clonotype turned up many times. The CDR3 DNA follows: TGCGCCAGCAGTGAGTCCGGAGGGCTAGCGGGACCCTACGAGCAGTACTTC. It yields the protein CASSESGGLAGPYEQYF. The chain links TRBV10-1 to TRBJ2-7, with 9 bases fitting TRBD2. CDR3 size: 17 residues. The germline gives CDR1 WNHNN, CDR2 SYGVQD (reference sequence). After removal of 0 bases from V and 2 bases from J, the junction contained 8 bases not matched to a gene.

This sequence joins TRBV28 and TRBJ2-7; D is unresolved. V was trimmed by 2 bases and J by 2 bases, leaving 10 bases between them. The germline V gene encodes CDR1 MDHEN and CDR2 SYDVKM. The CDR3 sequence is 14 residues long. CDR3 bases: TGTGCCAGCAGTTTACTTGGTATTGCCTACGAGCAGTACTTC. It specifies CASSLLGIAYEQYF.

In its sample, this clonotype was seen a few times. The chain has TRBV20-1 and TRBJ1-1; no definite D call. Germline loops: CDR1 DFQATT, CDR2 SNEGSKA (reference sequence). Trimming removed 3 bases from V and 0 bases from J, with 8 bases in between. The CDR3 is 13 residues long. Here the CDR3 reads CSASEHLNTEAFF. The CDR3 DNA reads TGCAGTGCTAGTGAACATTTGAACACTGAAGCTTTCTTT.

This clonotype was detected many times. CDR3 sequence: CASSSTVNQPQHF. In DNA form, the CDR3 reads TGTGCCAGCAGTTCAACAGTCAATCAGCCCCAGCATTTT. The V call is TRBV12-3 or TRBV12-4, the J call TRBJ1-5; D gene uncertain. The V and J ends lost 4 bases and 3 bases respectively, with 7 bases between them. The CDR3 totals 13 residues.

The chain uses TRBV6-1 and TRBJ2-7, with TRBD2 as a possible D gene (5 bases). The CDR3 is made up of 14 amino acids. The germline CDR1 and CDR2 sequences are MNHNS and SASEGT. V was shortened by 3 bases and J by 3 bases, with 12 bases between the two germline ends. The CDR3: CASSDNPGNYEQYF. In DNA, the CDR3 is TGTGCCAGCAGTGATAATCCCGGGAACTACGAGCAGTACTTC.

This chain joins TRBV19 and TRBJ1-1; 9 bases map to TRBD1. This CDR3 is 15 amino acids long. V lost 5 bases to trimming and J lost 5 bases; unmatched junction nucleotides: 9. In germline, CDR1 is LNHDA, CDR2 SQIVND (reference sequence). CDR3 in amino acids: CASSGRDRATTEAFF. The CDR3 region has the DNA TGTGCCAGTAGTGGAAGGGACAGGGCAACTACTGAAGCTTTCTTT.

This clonotype was counted ten times or more. The chain links TRBV20-1 to TRBJ2-7; the match to TRBD1 covers 8 bases. V shed 5 bases and J 1 base; nucleotides not matched to a gene: 10. The length of the CDR3 is 15 residues. Germline-derived CDR1 and CDR2 are DFQATT and SNEGSKA (reference sequence). The CDR3 coding sequence is TGCAGTGCTCCTAGGACAGGGATACTATCCTACGAGCAGTACTTC. Translated, it gives CSAPRTGILSYEQYF.

This clonotype was seen at least ten times. The gene calls are TRBV6-2 or TRBV6-3 and TRBJ1-1, with D perhaps matching TRBD1 (6 bases). V was trimmed by 7 bases and J by 8 bases, leaving 14 bases between them. This CDR3 spans 12 amino acids. The germline CDR1 and CDR2 sequences are MNHEY and SVGEGT. The CDR3 reads CASNRDGTEAFF. CDR3 nucleotides: TGTGCCAGCAACAGGGATGGAACCGAAGCTTTCTTT.

In its sample, this clonotype was seen many times. The V and J genes are TRBV15 and TRBJ2-7; possibly TRBD1 for D (6 bases). CDR3 length equals 16 residues. CDR1 and CDR2 from the germline V gene are LNHNV and YYDKDF (reference sequence). Trimming removed 0 bases at V and 3 bases at J, with 15 bases between. CDR3 sequence (DNA): TGTGCCACCAGCAGAGACCTTCCCTCAGGGGACTACGAGCAGTACTTC. Encoded protein: CATSRDLPSGDYEQYF.

This clonotype was found many times. V gene TRBV28 combines with J gene TRBJ2-7; D unclear. The germline V and J ends were trimmed by 5 bases and 5 bases, with 19 bases remaining between them. CDR1 and CDR2 (germline): MDHEN, SYDVKM. The CDR3 is made up of 15 amino acids. The DNA for the CDR3 is TGTGCCAGCAGTCCTATCCCGGTGGATCCGAACGAGCAGTACTTC. It codes for CASSPIPVDPNEQYF.

The sample holds many counts of this clonotype. A much larger clone sits a single nucleotide away, making a read error possible. J is TRBJ2-5 and V is TRBV12-5, with 9 bases lining up with TRBD1. The CDR3 has 15 amino acids. Germline CDR1 LGHNT, CDR2 FRNRAP. CDR3 coding DNA: TGTGCTAGCCGAGGAAGGGACAGGGATGGAGAGACCAAGTACTTC. It encodes CASRGRDRDGETKYF.

This clonotype was observed at least ten times. The chain couples TRBV11-1 to TRBJ1-1; TRBD1 matches 10 bases. The CDR3 extends over 19 amino acids. Germline CDR1 and CDR2: SGHAT and FQDESV (reference sequence). Trimming at V came to 1 base and at J to 0 bases, leaving 11 bases not matched to a gene. CDR3 bases: TGTGCCAGCAGCTTAGGTTTCATCGGGACAGGGGTAATGAACACTGAAGCTTTCTTT. It encodes CASSLGFIGTGVMNTEAFF.

About this clonotype itself: Sequence at one end of the junction differs from germline and may be a read error. The chain couples TRBV6-1 to TRBJ2-2, with 12 bases aligning to TRBD2. Per the germline V gene, CDR1 is MNHNS and CDR2 is SASEGT. The CDR3 has 16 residues. As DNA, the CDR3 is TGTGTCAGCAGGCCTACTAGCGGGGGGCGGACCGGGGAGCTGTTTTTT. This gives the protein CVSRPTSGGRTGELFF.

In its sample, this clonotype was seen many times. The chain carries TRBV12-3 or TRBV12-4 and TRBJ1-2; a possible D gene is TRBD1 (5 bases). V gave up 5 bases and J gave up 4 bases, with 11 bases separating them. The length of the CDR3 is 13 residues. This chain's CDR3 is CASSGDLLYGYTF. The DNA for the CDR3 is TGTGCCAGCAGTGGGGACCTCCTCTATGGCTACACCTTC.

The chain employs TRBV11-2 and TRBJ2-5; 11 bases are a match to TRBD1. V gave up 4 bases and J gave up 5 bases; unmatched junction bases: 6. Germline V gene lookup returns CDR1 SGHAT and CDR2 FQNNGV. The CDR3 has 15 residues. CDR3 residues: CASSSGTGGFETQYF. As DNA, the CDR3 is TGTGCCAGCAGCTCCGGGACAGGGGGTTTCGAGACCCAGTACTTC.

Note on this clonotype: Since a much larger clone is just one base distant, this may be a read error. V is TRBV12-5 and J is TRBJ1-6, with a possible D match to TRBD1 (5 bases). The CDR3 extends over 15 amino acids. Germline CDR1 LGHNT, CDR2 FRNRAP. CDR3 in amino acids: CASGLGVGDNSHLHF. Written as DNA, the CDR3 is TGTGCTAGTGGTTTGGGAGTAGGGGATAATTCACACCTCCACTTT.

The V gene is TRBV29-1, the J gene TRBJ2-3, with 9 nucleotides matching TRBD2. The CDR3 is made up of 15 amino acids. Trimming took 1 base from V and 8 from J; bases not matched to a gene: 10. Germline values: CDR1 SQVTM, CDR2 ANQGSEA. The CDR3 is CSVEVAGLAMGTQYF. The CDR3 region has the DNA TGCAGCGTTGAAGTTGCGGGACTAGCTATGGGTACGCAGTATTTT.

This chain uses TRBV19 with TRBJ2-2; either TRBD1 or TRBD2 may supply D (5 bases each). This CDR3 is 15 amino acids long. V was pared by 8 bases and J by 6 bases, with 19 bases between. The germline V gene encodes CDR1 LNHDA and CDR2 SQIVND (reference sequence). DNA of the CDR3: TGTGCCAGTGGGAAGAGGGGTATCCCCCCCGGGGAGCTGTTTTTT. Amino acids: CASGKRGIPPGELFF.

In this sample, this clonotype turned up a few times. V and J are TRBV11-2 and TRBJ1-1; D is uncertain. Germline assignment: CDR1 SGHAT and CDR2 FQNNGV. Deletions cut 5 bases from V and 10 bases from J, with 11 bases between. CDR3 size: 11 residues. The CDR3 sequence: CASSEQRLAFF. The CDR3 nucleotides are TGTGCCAGCAGCGAACAACGTCTAGCTTTCTTT.